Below are 20 T cell receptor beta chains sequenced from a single sample in a study of cytomegalovirus exposure and HLA in healthy donors. The study ran its PCR with 60 Vbeta and 13 Jbeta primers. Assay: immunoSEQ multiplex PCR; the TCRdb copy retains only in-frame clones and omits some. The repertoire has approximately 38,000 clones, around 84% of them found once; the top ten carry about 3.6%. The sample taken for sequencing was PBMCs. The receptors were gathered from a woman aged 18-29 years in good health and CMV-seronegative.

The J gene is TRBJ1-1, the V gene TRBV19; D call uncertain. This CDR3 has 15 amino acids. From germline, CDR1 is LNHDA and CDR2 SQIVND (reference sequence). Trimming took 1 base from V and 0 from J, leaving 9 bases between them. For the CDR3, the DNA is TGTGCCAGTAGTATAGTGAGGGATATGAACACTGAAGCTTTCTTT. It is translated as CASSIVRDMNTEAFF.

Concerning this clone itself: Germline is not matched at one junction end, which may reflect a read error. The chain recombines TRBV28 with TRBJ1-2; the D is unclear. CDR1 and CDR2 from the germline V gene are MDHEN and SYDVKM. The CDR3 covers 11 residues. CDR3 residues: CATTVTSGYPF. The CDR3 DNA sequence: TGTGCCACCACCGTGACTTCCGGCTACCCCTTC.

The rearrangement links TRBV28 to TRBJ1-1; D unclear. CDR3 length: 13 residues. From germline, CDR1 is MDHEN and CDR2 SYDVKM. Trimming stripped 6 bases from V and 3 bases from J, with 11 bases between. The CDR3 DNA reads as TGTGCCAGCAGCCCTCTATTATACACTGAAGCTTTCTTT. This codes for CASSPLLYTEAFF.

The chain uses TRBV7-7 and TRBJ2-5; 9 bases match TRBD1. This CDR3 region has 16 residues. Germline V gene data show CDR1 as SSHAT and CDR2 as FNYEAQ (reference sequence). Trimming at V came to 1 base and at J to 2 bases, leaving 5 bases not matched to a gene. The CDR3 nucleotides read TGTGCCAGCAGCTTAGGAGGGACAGGGCCGCAAGAGACCCAGTACTTC. This translates into CASSLGGTGPQETQYF.

The V gene is TRBV7-7, the J gene TRBJ2-3; 7 positions match TRBD2. CDR1 and CDR2 (germline): SSHAT, FNYEAQ (reference sequence). J gave up 2 bases and V 4 bases, and 6 bases lay outside the gene matches. The CDR3 spans 15 residues. CDR3 sequence: CASSSGRGDTDTQYF. DNA of the CDR3: TGTGCCAGCAGCTCAGGCCGGGGGGACACAGATACGCAGTATTTT.

Worth noting for this clone: Relative to the germline gene, one junction end is altered; a read error may explain this. The genes are TRBV5-1 and TRBJ1-5; perhaps TRBD1 as D (5 bases). Germline CDR1 and CDR2: SGHRS and YFSETQ. CDR3 length: 15 residues. CDR3 loop: CASSREGREGQPQNF. CDR3 DNA sequence: TGCGCCAGCAGCCGAGAAGGCAGGGAGGGTCAGCCCCAGAATTTT.

The rearrangement uses TRBV27 and TRBJ1-2; TRBD1 might be the D (6 bases). Germline CDR1 MNHEY, CDR2 SMNVEV (reference sequence). Trimming took off 6 bases at V and 4 bases at J, with 9 bases between the two ends. This CDR3 has 12 amino acids. CDR3 nucleotide sequence: TGTGCCAGCAGGGGGGCCAGCTATGGCTACACCTTC. Protein sequence: CASRGASYGYTF.

CDR3 sequence (DNA): TGTGCCAGCAGCGTAGGAAGCGGGAGGAGCAATGAGCAGTTCTTC. This sequence encodes CASSVGSGRSNEQFF. The rearrangement uses TRBV9 and TRBJ2-1; 9 nucleotides match TRBD2. Germline V CDR1 and CDR2: SGDLS, YYNGEE. This CDR3 has 15 amino acids. V lost 0 bases to trimming and J lost 6 bases; unmatched junction nucleotides: 4.

The rearrangement links TRBV4-1 to TRBJ1-6; D possibly corresponds to TRBD1 (6 bases). The V gene lost 1 base and the J gene lost 1 base, with 11 bases spanning the gap. Per germline, CDR1 MGHRA and CDR2 YSYEKL. This CDR3 is built from 17 residues. Here the CDR3 reads CASSQGPRGSYNSPLHF. CDR3 bases: TGCGCCAGCAGCCAAGGGCCGAGGGGGTCCTATAATTCACCCCTCCACTTT.

This chain connects TRBV5-5 to TRBJ1-4, with TRBD1 matching 7 bases. V dropped 7 bases and J dropped 4; count of bases not matched to a gene: 7. The CDR3 is made up of 14 amino acids. Per germline, CDR1 SGHKS and CDR2 YYEKEE (reference sequence). The CDR3 region is CASGRDSLNEKLFF. The CDR3 DNA reads TGTGCCAGCGGCCGGGACAGTCTTAATGAAAAACTGTTTTTT.

The chain joins TRBV29-1 to TRBJ2-7; 8 positions agree with TRBD2. The V and J ends lost 7 bases and 2 bases, in that order; junction bases with no gene match: 4. The CDR3 runs to 12 residues. Germline CDR1 is SQVTM and CDR2 is ANQGSEA. CDR3 sequence reads: CSAQAGAYEQYF. The DNA for the CDR3 is TGCAGCGCTCAAGCGGGGGCCTACGAGCAGTACTTC.

The chain carries TRBV7-2 and TRBJ1-2; D remains ambiguous. Trimming pared 4 bases from V and 6 bases from J, leaving 15 bases between. Looked up from germline, CDR1 is SGHTA and CDR2 is FQGNSA. The CDR3 is 14 amino acids. The CDR3 region is CASSSRAFSNGYTF. The CDR3 nucleotides read TGTGCCAGCAGCTCGAGGGCCTTTAGTAATGGCTACACCTTC.

V is TRBV27 and J is TRBJ1-5; TRBD1 agrees at 10 bases. Germline loops: CDR1 MNHEY, CDR2 SMNVEV (reference sequence). This CDR3 is 17 amino acids long. V dropped 10 bases and J dropped 1; count of bases not matched to a gene: 13. CDR3 amino acids: CATEADRGDESNQPQHF. The CDR3 nucleotides are TGTGCCACCGAGGCGGACAGGGGGGATGAGAGCAATCAGCCCCAGCATTTT.

The chain joins TRBV4-3 to TRBJ1-6; D not certain. V was trimmed by 0 bases and J by 9 bases, leaving 9 bases between them. Germline V gives CDR1 LGHNA, CDR2 YSLEER. This CDR3 comprises 14 residues. The CDR3 reads CASSQDREASPLHF. The CDR3, as DNA: TGCGCCAGCAGCCAAGATCGCGAGGCTTCACCCCTCCACTTT.

This clone was observed once. This chain uses TRBV15 with TRBJ2-2, with TRBD1 identical over 9 bases. Looked up from germline, CDR1 is LNHNV and CDR2 is YYDKDF (reference sequence). CDR3 size: 14 residues. The junction had 2 bases not matched to a gene; V was cut back by 3 bases and J by 6 bases. DNA for the CDR3: TGTGCCACCAGCAGTCGACAGGGGGCCGGGGAGCTGTTTTTT. It encodes CATSSRQGAGELFF.

The chain is built from TRBV10-3 and TRBJ1-2; maybe TRBD1 (6 bases). Trimming removed 10 bases from V and 0 bases from J, with 9 bases in between. Germline lookup yields CDR1 ENHRY and CDR2 SYGVKD. The CDR3 runs 12 residues. The CDR3 region is CATRGANYGYTF. The CDR3 nucleotides are TGTGCCACCAGGGGCGCTAACTATGGCTACACCTTC.

The J gene is TRBJ1-2, the V gene TRBV28; D remains unclear. The V gene's germline CDR1 is MDHEN and CDR2 SYDVKM. Trimming cost V 10 bases and J 8 bases, with 14 bases left between them. This CDR3 spans 11 amino acids. The CDR3 DNA reads TGTGCCACCACCGTGACTTCCGGCTACACCTTC. It is translated as CATTVTSGYTF.

The chain is built from TRBV6-1 and TRBJ2-7; D is possibly TRBD2 (5 bases). Trimming stripped 8 bases from V and 2 bases from J, with 10 bases between. CDR3 length: 12 residues. CDR1 and CDR2 (germline): MNHNS, SASEGT. CDR3 DNA sequence: TGTGCCAGCGGGAGAGACCCCTACGAGCAGTACTTC. It encodes CASGRDPYEQYF.

The V and J genes are TRBV6-5 and TRBJ1-2; weak D call: TRBD1 (5 bases). Germline lookup yields CDR1 MNHEY and CDR2 SVGAGI. V lost 5 bases, J lost 4 bases, and 14 bases lay in between. This CDR3 is 14 amino acids long. DNA for the CDR3: TGTGCCAGCAGTCCAGGGCCGAGTGGCTATGGCTACACCTTC. It codes for CASSPGPSGYGYTF.

The CDR3 DNA is TGTGCCAGCAGCTACCAGACTAGCACAGATACGCAGTATTTT. Translating it yields CASSYQTSTDTQYF. The V call is TRBV7-2, the J call TRBJ2-3, with D uncertain. The length of the CDR3 is 14 residues. Between the trimmed V and J ends, which lost 4 bases and 0 bases, there was a span of 8 bases. Germline CDR1 is SGHTA and CDR2 is FQGNSA.